The 12 T cell receptor beta chains in this list originate from one sample, sequenced in a study of regulatory T cells in long-lasting Graves disease (dated by TCRdb to 2020 to 2023). Libraries were constructed by multiplex PCR. Sequencing used an Illumina HiSeq 4000. To build TCR beta libraries, CDR3 regions were amplified by Arm-PCR using iRepertoire HTBI primers. The raw public data were reprocessed by TCRdb itself: fastp quality trimming at Q25, MiXCR clonotype calling, in-frame beta chains only. One record per CDR3 amino acid sequence lists the most common genes and DNA. This sample gives approximately 300,000 distinct CDR3 sequences in total; roughly 18% of them show up just once. The biggest ten clones account for about 40% of the sample. Sample time point, as interpreted from the label and publication: newly diagnosed GD, antithyroid drugs for less than 3 months. RNA was extracted from PBMCs in TRIzol for both TCR sequencing and RNA sequencing.

The sample here was peripheral blood mononuclear cells (PBMCs), taken at new diagnosis, from a patient treated with antithyroid drugs. These receptors all stem from a female donor with Graves disease.

The V and J genes are TRBV10-2 and TRBJ2-1; TRBD2 matches at 12 bases. Germline V gene sequence: CDR1 WSHSY, CDR2 SAAADI. This CDR3 spans 18 amino acids. J gave up 3 bases and V 4 bases, and 10 bases lay outside the gene matches. For the CDR3, the DNA is TGCGCCAGCAGTGCGGGAAGACTAGCGGGAGATCTCTACAATGAGCAGTTCTTC. The encoded protein is CASSAGRLAGDLYNEQFF.

This clonotype was seen many times. The chain combines TRBV28 with TRBJ1-2; no reliable D call. Germline values: CDR1 MDHEN, CDR2 SYDVKM. V shed 2 bases and J shed 4 bases, with 8 bases lying between them. The CDR3 covers 13 residues. The CDR3 loop reads CASSLRPIYGYTF. In DNA, the CDR3 is TGTGCCAGCAGTTTAAGGCCGATCTATGGCTACACCTTC.

This clonotype was found once. This likely came from a read error, as a far larger clone is one base away. The chain combines TRBV2 with TRBJ2-7, with 11 bases matching TRBD2. In germline, CDR1 is SNHLY, CDR2 FYNNEI. The CDR3 is made up of 15 amino acids. V shed 11 bases, J shed 7 bases, and the junction held 16 bases outside the gene matches. The CDR3 sequence is CAGAVGLAGYNEQYF. CDR3 DNA sequence: TGTGCCGGAGCGGTAGGACTAGCGGGTTACAATGAGCAGTACTTC.

This clonotype has just a few counts. The chain has TRBV12-3 or TRBV12-4 and TRBJ2-2, with 11 bases lining up with TRBD2. The CDR3 has 16 amino acids. V shed 6 bases, J shed 2 bases, and the junction held 5 bases outside the gene matches. The CDR3 DNA reads TGTGCCAGCAGGCTAGCGGGAGGACCCAACACCGGGGAGCTGTTTTTT. Its translation is CASRLAGGPNTGELFF.

At least ten counts were recorded for this clonotype. The chain links TRBV5-4 to TRBJ2-1; 8 bases are shared with TRBD2. With V trimmed by 4 bases and J by 1 base, 7 bases remained unmatched. This CDR3 contains 16 residues. Germline CDR1 and CDR2: SGHNT and YYREEE (reference sequence). Here the CDR3 reads CASSGPTSESYNEQFF. Written as DNA, the CDR3 is TGTGCCAGCAGCGGACCGACTAGCGAGTCCTACAATGAGCAGTTCTTC.

This clonotype was seen repeatedly, ten times or more. V is TRBV7-3 and J is TRBJ1-2; 7 nucleotides align to TRBD1. Germline trimming cut 1 base from V and 3 bases from J; bases unmatched to any gene: 5. The CDR3 length is 15 residues. Germline assignment: CDR1 SGHTA and CDR2 FQGTGA. The CDR3 loop reads CASSLMPGTDYGYTF. The DNA for the CDR3 is TGTGCCAGCAGCTTAATGCCCGGGACAGACTATGGCTACACCTTC. Full variable domain (remainder filled in from reference TRBV7-3 and TRBJ1-2): GAGVSQTPSNKVTEKGKYVELRCDPISGHTALYWYRQSLGQGPEFLIYFQGTGAADDSGLPNDRFFAVRPEGSVSTLKIQRTERGDSAVYLCASSLMPGTDYGYTFGSGTRLTVV.

This clonotype was observed a handful of times. The chain uses TRBV4-2 and TRBJ2-1; possibly TRBD1 for D (5 bases). The V gene lost 0 bases and the J gene lost 3 bases, with 6 bases spanning the gap. Germline V CDR1 and CDR2: LGHNA, YNFKEQ. CDR3 length: 14 amino acids. CDR3 in DNA: TGTGCCAGCAGCCAAGAGACAGACTACAATGAGCAGTTCTTC. Translation: CASSQETDYNEQFF.

The J gene is TRBJ2-1, the V gene TRBV19, with 8 bases matching TRBD2. Germline V gives CDR1 LNHDA, CDR2 SQIVND (reference sequence). Trimming at V came to 6 bases and at J to 6 bases, leaving 4 bases not matched to a gene. CDR3 length: 13 amino acids. CDR3 residues: CASSPTSGNEQFF. The CDR3 DNA reads TGTGCCAGTAGCCCAACTAGCGGCAATGAGCAGTTCTTC.

This clonotype was seen at least ten times. The rearrangement uses TRBV6-1 and TRBJ1-4; D unresolved. This CDR3 has 12 amino acids. Germline V CDR1 and CDR2: MNHNS, SASEGT. V was shortened by 5 bases and J by 8 bases, with 9 bases between the two germline ends. The CDR3 protein is CASSIKGEKLFF. CDR3 coding DNA: TGTGCCAGCAGTATCAAAGGGGAAAAACTGTTTTTT.

There are many counts of this clonotype. The gene calls are TRBV9 and TRBJ2-3; no clear D gene. This CDR3 is 12 amino acids long. Germline V CDR1 and CDR2: SGDLS, YYNGEE. V was shortened by 4 bases and J by 2 bases, with 5 bases between the two germline ends. The CDR3 bases are TGTGCCAGCAGCAAGATCACAGATACGCAGTATTTT. It specifies CASSKITDTQYF.

To note about this clonotype: This may be a read error, as it is one base from a much larger clone. The chain recombines TRBV9 with TRBJ2-1; D uncertain. Germline values: CDR1 SGDLS, CDR2 YYNGEE. The CDR3 runs to 16 residues. Here the CDR3 DNA reads TGCGCCAGCAGCTTGATTGGGCCAGACTCCTACAATGAGCAGGTCTTC. Its translation is CASSLIGPDSYNEQVF.

V usage is TRBV12-3 or TRBV12-4 and J usage is TRBJ2-3; perhaps D is TRBD1 or TRBD2 (5 bases each). Trimming pared 3 bases from V and 1 base from J, leaving 11 bases between. This CDR3 is built from 15 residues. CDR3 protein: CASSFSGGGTDTQYF. CDR3 coding DNA: TGTGCCAGCAGTTTTTCTGGGGGTGGCACAGATACGCAGTATTTT.